This T cell receptor (beta chain) was sequenced for a study of control samples from healthy donors and cancer patients. V shed 4 bases, J shed 5 bases, and the junction held 5 bases outside the gene matches. In germline, CDR1 is SGHRS, CDR2 YFSETQ. This CDR3 is built from 14 residues. The method was immunoSEQ multiplex PCR; TCRdb's version includes in-frame clones alone and lacks a portion of them. Here the sample spans around 50,000 clones, 89% being singletons. The chain has TRBV5-1 and TRBJ1-1; 10 nucleotides match TRBD1. Input material: PBMCs. This TCR derives from a man aged 40-50 years with colorectal cancer. CDR3: CASSRSGQGTEAFF. As DNA, the CDR3 is TGCGCCAGCAGCCGCTCGGGACAGGGGACTGAAGCTTTCTTT.